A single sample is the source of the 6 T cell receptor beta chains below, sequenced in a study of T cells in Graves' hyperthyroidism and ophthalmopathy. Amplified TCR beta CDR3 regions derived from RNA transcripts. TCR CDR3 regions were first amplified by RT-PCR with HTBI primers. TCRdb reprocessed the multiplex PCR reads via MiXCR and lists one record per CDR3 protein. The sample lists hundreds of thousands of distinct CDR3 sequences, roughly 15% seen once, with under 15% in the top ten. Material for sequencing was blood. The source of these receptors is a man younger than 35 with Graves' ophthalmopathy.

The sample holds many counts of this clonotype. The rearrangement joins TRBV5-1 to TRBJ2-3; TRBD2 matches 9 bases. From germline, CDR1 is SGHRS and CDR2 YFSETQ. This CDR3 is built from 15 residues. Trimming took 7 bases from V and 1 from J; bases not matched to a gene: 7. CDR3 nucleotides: TGCGCCAGCCGCCCTGTAGCGGGGGGCACAGATACGCAGTATTTT. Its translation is CASRPVAGGTDTQYF.

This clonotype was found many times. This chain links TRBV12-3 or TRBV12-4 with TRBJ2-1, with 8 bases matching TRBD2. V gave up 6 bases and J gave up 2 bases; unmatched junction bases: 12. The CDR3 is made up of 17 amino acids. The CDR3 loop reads CASSPRTLREAYNEQFF. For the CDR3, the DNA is TGTGCCAGCAGCCCACGAACTTTGCGGGAGGCCTACAATGAGCAGTTCTTC.

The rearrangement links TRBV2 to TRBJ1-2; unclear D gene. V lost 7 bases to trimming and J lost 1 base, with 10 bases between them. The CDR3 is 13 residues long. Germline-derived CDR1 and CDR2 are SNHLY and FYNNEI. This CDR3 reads CASTEPYNYGYTF. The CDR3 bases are TGTGCCAGCACGGAGCCCTATAACTATGGCTACACCTTC.

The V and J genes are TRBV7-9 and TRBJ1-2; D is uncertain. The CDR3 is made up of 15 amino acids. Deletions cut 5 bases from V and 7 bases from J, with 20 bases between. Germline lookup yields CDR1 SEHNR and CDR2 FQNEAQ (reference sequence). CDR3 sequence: CASSLEGYSACGYTF. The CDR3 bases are TGTGCCAGCAGCCTAGAAGGTTATTCTGCCTGTGGCTACACCTTC. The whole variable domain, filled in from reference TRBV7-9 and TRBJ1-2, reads DTGVSQNPRHKITKRGQNVTFRCDPISEHNRLYWYRQTLGQGPEFLTYFQNEAQLEKSRLLSDRFSAERPKGSFSTLEIQRTEQGDSAMYLCASSLEGYSACGYTFGSGTRLTVV.

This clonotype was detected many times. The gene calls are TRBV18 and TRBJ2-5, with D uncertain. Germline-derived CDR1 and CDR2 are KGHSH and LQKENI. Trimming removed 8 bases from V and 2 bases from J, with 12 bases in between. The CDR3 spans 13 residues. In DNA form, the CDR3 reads TGTGCCAGCGAACCTCCCCTTCAAGAGACCCAGTACTTC. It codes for CASEPPLQETQYF.

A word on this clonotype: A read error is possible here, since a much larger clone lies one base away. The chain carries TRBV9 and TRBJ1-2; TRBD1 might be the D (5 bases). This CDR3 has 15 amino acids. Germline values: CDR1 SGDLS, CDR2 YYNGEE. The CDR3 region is CARSEGPQAHGGYTF. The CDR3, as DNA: TGTGCCAGGAGCGAGGGACCACAGGCGCATGGTGGCTACACCTTC.